Below are 7 T cell receptor beta chains sequenced from a single sample in a study of shared clonotypes between healthy human individuals (dated by TCRdb to the early 2020s). The library was built by means of the immunoSEQ multiplex PCR assay. What TCRdb holds here is the immuneACCESS table cut down to in-frame rearrangements. Part of the clones is not present; checked against another copy, under half of the missing clones reflect an unresolved V gene, and the others are unexplained. The sample data list 2,500,000 or so clones, and under 95% of these were observed just once. The top ten hold about 0.41% of the sample. Sequences were obtained from naive CD4+ T cells from PBMCs. Explained via the paper, the cell subset or site label denotes: CD45RA+ positively selected. Every receptor here comes from a man between 18 and 35 years old in good health. Some clones in this sample may be carry-over from other donors' samples.

This sequence joins TRBV28 and TRBJ1-3, with 7 bases matching TRBD1. V was clipped by 8 bases and J by 2 bases; unmatched bases: 6. The CDR3 covers 14 residues. The germline CDR1 and CDR2 sequences are MDHEN and SYDVKM. The CDR3, as DNA: TGTGCCAGCGAGAACAGGGGCACTGGAAACACCATATATTTT. It is translated as CASENRGTGNTIYF. The full variable domain, its missing parts supplied by reference TRBV28 and TRBJ1-3, is DVKVTQSSRYLVKRTGEKVFLECVQDMDHENMFWYRQDPGLGLRLIYFSYDVKMKEKGDIPEGYSVSREKKERFSLILESASTNQTSMYLCASENRGTGNTIYFGEGSWLTVV.

The rearrangement joins TRBV6-1 to TRBJ2-4, with D maybe TRBD2 (5 bases). Trimming removed 0 bases from V and 8 bases from J, with 17 bases in between. Germline V gene lookup returns CDR1 MNHNS and CDR2 SASEGT. The CDR3 extends over 16 amino acids. The CDR3 nucleotides are TGTGCCAGCAGTGAAGCGATTAGACTACCCCCGCACATTCAGTACTTC. This codes for CASSEAIRLPPHIQYF.

V gene TRBV6-4 combines with J gene TRBJ2-3; 10 nucleotides align to TRBD2. V lost 6 bases to trimming and J lost 2 bases; unmatched junction nucleotides: 5. CDR1 is MRHNA and CDR2 is SNTAGT in the germline V gene. This CDR3 is built from 15 residues. CDR3 DNA sequence: TGTGCCAGCAGCGTACTAGCGGGGACCACAGATACGCAGTATTTT. It codes for CASSVLAGTTDTQYF.

The chain is built from TRBV7-3 and TRBJ2-7; 9 bases line up with TRBD1. This CDR3 is 17 amino acids long. The germline V gene encodes CDR1 SGHTA and CDR2 FQGTGA. Losses at the gene ends were 1 base for V and 0 bases for J; bases not matched to a gene: 7. For the CDR3, the DNA is TGTGCCAGCAGCTTAATGGGACAGGGTACTAGCTCCTACGAGCAGTACTTC. Encoded protein: CASSLMGQGTSSYEQYF.

The rearrangement uses TRBV5-1 and TRBJ2-3; D unresolved. Trimming took off 6 bases at V and 2 bases at J, with 16 bases between the two ends. The CDR3 spans 15 residues. Germline-derived CDR1 and CDR2 are SGHRS and YFSETQ. The DNA of the CDR3 is TGCGCCAGCACTCTTCTAACGGCCAACACAGATACGCAGTATTTT. Protein: CASTLLTANTDTQYF.

J is TRBJ2-1 and V is TRBV30, with D possibly being TRBD2 (5 bases). Between the trimmed V and J ends, which lost 4 bases and 6 bases, there was a span of 16 bases. CDR1 and CDR2 (germline): GTSNPN, SVGIG (reference sequence). The CDR3 loop spans 14 amino acids. The CDR3 region is CAWTPRLARNEQFF. As DNA, the CDR3 is TGTGCCTGGACCCCACGATTAGCGCGCAATGAGCAGTTCTTC.

This clone appeared once. Within the sample, other DNA sequences also encode this same CDR3. The chain has TRBV15 and TRBJ1-5; D is unresolved. The germline CDR1 and CDR2 sequences are LNHNV and YYDKDF (reference sequence). Trimming removed 1 base at V and 6 bases at J, with 4 bases between. The CDR3 extends over 12 amino acids. In nucleotides, the CDR3 is TGTGCCACCAGCAGAGGCTTTCAGCCCCAGCATTTT. Amino acid sequence: CATSRGFQPQHF.